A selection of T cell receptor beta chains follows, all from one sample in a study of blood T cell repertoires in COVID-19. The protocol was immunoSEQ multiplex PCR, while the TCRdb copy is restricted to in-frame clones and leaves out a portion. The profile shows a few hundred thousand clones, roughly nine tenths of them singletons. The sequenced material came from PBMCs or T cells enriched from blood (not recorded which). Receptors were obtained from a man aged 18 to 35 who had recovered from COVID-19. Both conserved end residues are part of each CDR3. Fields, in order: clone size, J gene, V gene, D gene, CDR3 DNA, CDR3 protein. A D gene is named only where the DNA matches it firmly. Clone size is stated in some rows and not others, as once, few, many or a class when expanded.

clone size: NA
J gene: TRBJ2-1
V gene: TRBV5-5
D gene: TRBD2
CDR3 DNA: TGTGCCAGCAGCTTGGACGGGGGGTCCTACAATGAGCAGTTCTTC
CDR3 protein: CASSLDGGSYNEQFF

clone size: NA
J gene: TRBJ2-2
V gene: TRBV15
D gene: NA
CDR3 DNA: TGTGCCACCAGCAGGACAGGACCCGGGGAGCTGTTTTTT
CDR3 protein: CATSRTGPGELFF

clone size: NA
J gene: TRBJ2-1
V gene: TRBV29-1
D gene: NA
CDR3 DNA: TGCAGCGTCGTTGTTTTGCCCGGGTTCCCCTTCTTC
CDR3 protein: CSVVVLPGFPFF

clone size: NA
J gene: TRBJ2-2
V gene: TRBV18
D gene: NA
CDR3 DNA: TGTGCCAGCTCACCGCAAGAGGGTTTACCGTACATCGGGGAGCTGTTTTTT
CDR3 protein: CASSPQEGLPYIGELFF

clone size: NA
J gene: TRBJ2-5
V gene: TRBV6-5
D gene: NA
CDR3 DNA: TGTGCCAGCAGTTACTCGCCAGGGATCCAAGAGACCCAGTACTTC
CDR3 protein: CASSYSPGIQETQYF

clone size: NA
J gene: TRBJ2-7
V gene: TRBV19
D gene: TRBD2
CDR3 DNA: TGTGCCAGTAGTAGGAGGCTGGGACTAGCGGGAGAAGGCGAGCAGTACTTC
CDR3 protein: CASSRRLGLAGEGEQYF

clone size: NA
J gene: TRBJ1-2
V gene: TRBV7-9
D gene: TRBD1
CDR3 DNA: TGTGCCAGCAGCTCGTCCCCGGGACAGTTCTATGGCTACACCTTC
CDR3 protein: CASSSSPGQFYGYTF

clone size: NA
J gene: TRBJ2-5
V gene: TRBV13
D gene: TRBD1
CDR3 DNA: TGTGCCAGCAGCATTATACGGACAGGGCCATCGCAAGAGACCCAGTACTTC
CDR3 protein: CASSIIRTGPSQETQYF

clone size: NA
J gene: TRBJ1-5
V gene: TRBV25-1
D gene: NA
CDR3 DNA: TGTGCCACCCGACAGGGCAATCAGCCCCAGCATTTT
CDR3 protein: CATRQGNQPQHF

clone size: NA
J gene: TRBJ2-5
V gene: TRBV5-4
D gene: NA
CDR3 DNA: TGTGCCAGCAGCTCGACACTGGGCCGGGGGACCCAGTACTTC
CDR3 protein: CASSSTLGRGTQYF

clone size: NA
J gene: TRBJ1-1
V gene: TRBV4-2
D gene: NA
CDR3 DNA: TGTGCCAGCAGCCAAGATAGGGAGGGGTTGACTGAAGCTTTCTTT
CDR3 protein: CASSQDREGLTEAFF

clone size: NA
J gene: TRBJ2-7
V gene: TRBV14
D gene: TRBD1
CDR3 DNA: TGTGCCAGCAGCCGAGGACAGGGTTCCTACGAGCAGTACTTC
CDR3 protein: CASSRGQGSYEQYF

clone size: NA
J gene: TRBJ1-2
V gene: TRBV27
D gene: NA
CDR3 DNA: TGTGCCAGCAGGAAAATCGCCACAACTAACTATGGCTACACCTTC
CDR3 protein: CASRKIATTNYGYTF

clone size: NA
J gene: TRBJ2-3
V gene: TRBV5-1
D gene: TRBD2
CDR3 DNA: TGCGCCAGCAGCATGGGACTAGTATCAGATACGCAGTATTTT
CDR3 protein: CASSMGLVSDTQYF

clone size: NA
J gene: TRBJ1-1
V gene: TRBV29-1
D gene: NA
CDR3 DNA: TGCAGCGTTGAAGTCCAGGGGAGTAAGGAGGACACTGAAGCTTTCTTT
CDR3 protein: CSVEVQGSKEDTEAFF

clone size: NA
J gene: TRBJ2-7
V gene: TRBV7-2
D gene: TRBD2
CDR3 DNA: TGTGCCAGCAGTCCTGCTAGCGGTCCTTTCTACGAGCAGTACTTC
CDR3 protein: CASSPASGPFYEQYF

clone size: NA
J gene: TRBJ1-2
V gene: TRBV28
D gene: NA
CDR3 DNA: TGTGCCAGCAGTACCCCGGGAAACTATGGCTACACCTTC
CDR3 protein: CASSTPGNYGYTF

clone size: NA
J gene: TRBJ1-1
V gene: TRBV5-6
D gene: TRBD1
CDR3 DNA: TGTGCCAGCAGCCTGGGACAGATTTACATGAACACTGAAGCTTTCTTT
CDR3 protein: CASSLGQIYMNTEAFF

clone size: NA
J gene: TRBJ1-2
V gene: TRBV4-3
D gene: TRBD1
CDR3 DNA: TGCGCCAGCAGCCATGCCCCCCTACTACCAGGGGGCAGTAGAAATGGCTACACCTTC
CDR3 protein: CASSHAPLLPGGSRNGYTF

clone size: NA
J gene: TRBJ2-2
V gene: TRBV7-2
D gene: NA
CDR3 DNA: TGTGCCAGCAGCTTAGGAGCGTCAGGGCGGACCGGGGAGCTGTTTTTT
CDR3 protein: CASSLGASGRTGELFF

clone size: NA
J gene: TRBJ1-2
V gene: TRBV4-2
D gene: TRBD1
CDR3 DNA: TGTGCCAGCAGCCAAGATTACGGACAGGGTATGTCTGGCTACACCTTC
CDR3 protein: CASSQDYGQGMSGYTF

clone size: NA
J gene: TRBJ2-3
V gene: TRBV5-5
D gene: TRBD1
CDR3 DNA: TGTGCCAGCAGCTTATTTCAGACAGGGGGTAGCACAGATACGCAGTATTTT
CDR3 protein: CASSLFQTGGSTDTQYF

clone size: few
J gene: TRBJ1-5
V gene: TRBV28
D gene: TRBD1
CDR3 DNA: TGTGCCAGCAGACAGCGGACAGGGTCTAATCAGCCCCAGCATTTT
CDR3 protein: CASRQRTGSNQPQHF

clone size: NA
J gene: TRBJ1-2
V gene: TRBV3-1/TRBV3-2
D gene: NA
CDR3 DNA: TGTGCCAGCAGCCAAGGATCTAATTTATACTATGGCTACACCTTC
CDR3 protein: CASSQGSNLYYGYTF

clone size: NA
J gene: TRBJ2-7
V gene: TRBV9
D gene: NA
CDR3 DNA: TGTGCCAGCAGCGCGACGGGAACCCACTTCGAGCAGTACTTC
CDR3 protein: CASSATGTHFEQYF